The 7 T cell receptor beta chains presented below share a single source sample, sequenced in a study of blood T cell repertoires in COVID-19. The table came from immunoSEQ multiplex PCR; TCRdb's copy has only in-frame clones and leaves some out. The sample contains tens of thousands of clones, about nine tenths of which appear only once. Sequenced: peripheral blood. The receptors were sampled from a man between 60 and 75 years old with active COVID-19.

The chain joins TRBV30 to TRBJ2-2, with 8 bases fitting TRBD1. The CDR3 is 13 amino acids. Germline trimming cut 6 bases from V and 1 base from J; bases unmatched to any gene: 1. Per the germline V gene, CDR1 is GTSNPN and CDR2 is SVGIG (reference sequence). The CDR3 loop is CACGTGNTGELFF. The CDR3 DNA sequence: TGTGCCTGCGGGACAGGGAACACCGGGGAGCTGTTTTTT.

The V and J genes are TRBV4-2 and TRBJ1-1; the match to TRBD1 covers 7 bases. The junction had 5 bases not matched to a gene; V was cut back by 0 bases and J by 10 bases. Per the germline V gene, CDR1 is LGHNA and CDR2 is YNFKEQ. CDR3 length equals 13 residues. CDR3 amino acids: CASSQERGRGAFF. CDR3 nucleotides: TGTGCCAGCAGCCAAGAGAGGGGGCGGGGAGCTTTCTTT.

This clone was picked up a small number of times. The chain joins TRBV5-8 to TRBJ2-2; D gene unclear. CDR3 size: 15 residues. Germline loops: CDR1 SGHTS, CDR2 YDEGEE. Between the trimmed V and J ends, which lost 0 bases and 4 bases, there was a span of 10 bases. As DNA, the CDR3 is TGTGCCAGCAGCTTGGGGCAACACCTCACCGGGGAGCTGTTTTTT. Translated: CASSLGQHLTGELFF.

The chain joins TRBV3-1 (or the pseudogene TRBV3-2) to TRBJ1-1; D is uncertain. The CDR3 covers 14 residues. The V and J ends lost 4 bases and 0 bases respectively, with 9 bases between them. Germline CDR1 LGHDT, CDR2 YNNKEL (reference sequence). The CDR3 region is CASSPGLMNTEAFF. CDR3 DNA sequence: TGTGCCAGCAGCCCTGGACTGATGAACACTGAAGCTTTCTTT.

The chain links TRBV21-1 to TRBJ1-4. TRBV21-1 is given as a pseudogene. The CDR3 is made up of 15 amino acids. CDR3 in amino acids: CASSKSRATNEKLFF. The CDR3 bases are TGTGCCAGCAGCAAAAGTCGGGCAACTAATGAAAAACTGTTTTTT.

The chain couples TRBV2 to TRBJ2-1; 11 bases are a match to TRBD1. CDR1 SNHLY and CDR2 FYNNEI come from the germline V gene. The CDR3 is 15 residues long. After removal of 7 bases from V and 8 bases from J, the junction contained 10 bases not matched to a gene. The CDR3 bases are TGTGCCAGCAATGGGGGACAGGGGGTTTGGCATGAGCAGTTCTTC. Its protein product is CASNGGQGVWHEQFF. Variable domain in full (rest from reference TRBV2 and TRBJ2-1): EPEVTQTPSHQVTQMGQEVILRCVPISNHLYFYWYRQILGQKVEFLVSFYNNEISEKSEIFDDQFSVERPDGSNFTLKIRSTKLEDSAMYFCASNGGQGVWHEQFFGPGTRLTVL.

The chain combines TRBV24-1 with TRBJ2-3, with 8 positions matching TRBD2. The ends lost 5 bases at V and 5 bases at J; junction bases unmatched: 11. Germline CDR1 is KGHDR and CDR2 is SFDVKD. The CDR3 extends over 16 amino acids. For the CDR3, the DNA is TGTGCCACCAGTGCCTCGAGCGGGAGCAATGAAGATACGCAGTATTTT. Amino acid sequence: CATSASSGSNEDTQYF.